This T cell receptor (beta chain) was sequenced in a study of blood T cell repertoires in COVID-19. The assay was immunoSEQ multiplex PCR, and TCRdb's table has in-frame clones only and misses some. The profile shows just under 150,000 clones, about 92% of them singletons. V shed 4 bases and J shed 6 bases, with 18 bases lying between them. Germline V CDR1 and CDR2: MDHEN, SYDVKM. The CDR3 runs 15 residues. The chain couples TRBV28 to TRBJ1-2; possible D gene TRBD1, 6 bases. The specimen sequenced was peripheral blood. The receptor was isolated from a human donor in a cohort sampled during active COVID-19. In DNA, the CDR3 is TGTGCCAGCAGTTCTGAGGCAGGGGCTTTTCATGGCTACACCTTC. Its translation is CASSSEAGAFHGYTF.